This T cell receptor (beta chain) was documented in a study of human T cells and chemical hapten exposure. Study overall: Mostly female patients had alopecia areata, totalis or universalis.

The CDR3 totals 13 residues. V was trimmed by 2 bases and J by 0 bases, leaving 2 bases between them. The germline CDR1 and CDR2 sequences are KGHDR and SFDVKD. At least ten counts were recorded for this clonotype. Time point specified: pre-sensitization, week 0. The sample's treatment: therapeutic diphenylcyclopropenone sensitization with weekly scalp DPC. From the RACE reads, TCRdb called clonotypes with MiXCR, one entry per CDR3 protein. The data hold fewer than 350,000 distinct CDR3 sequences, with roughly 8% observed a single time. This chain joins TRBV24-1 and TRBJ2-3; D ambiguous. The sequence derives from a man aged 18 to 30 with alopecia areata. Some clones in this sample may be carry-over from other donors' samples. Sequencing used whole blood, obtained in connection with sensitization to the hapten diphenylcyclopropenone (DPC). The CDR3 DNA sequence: TGTGCCACCAGTGATTCCAGCACAGATACGCAGTATTTT. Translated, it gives CATSDSSTDTQYF.